The 3 T cell receptor beta chains given below trace back to one sample, sequenced in a study of regulatory T cells in long-lasting Graves disease. Time point in this sample: persistent/refractory GD, antithyroid drugs over 5 years with positive TRAb. Researchers made the TCR library from RNA that was extracted from PBMCs. To make TCR beta libraries, researchers used iRepertoire HTBI primers and Arm-PCR of CDR3 regions. MiXCR, run by TCRdb on the multiplex PCR reads, gives a single entry per CDR3 protein. The table includes about 660,000 distinct CDR3 sequences, 30% detected once. The material sequenced was peripheral blood mononuclear cells (PBMCs), taken when the disease was refractory, from a patient treated with antithyroid drugs. The origin of the receptors is a female donor with Graves disease.

V usage is TRBV28 and J usage is TRBJ1-1; D is ambiguous. Per the germline V gene, CDR1 is MDHEN and CDR2 is SYDVKM. The CDR3 is made up of 12 amino acids. The V end lost 5 bases, the J end lost 5 bases, and 9 bases lay between the germline ends. In DNA form, the CDR3 reads TGTGCCAGCAGTCCATATTTGACTGAAGCTTTCTTT. This encodes CASSPYLTEAFF.

The V call is TRBV11-3, the J call TRBJ1-5; TRBD1 might be the D (5 bases). The germline gives CDR1 SGHNT, CDR2 YENEEA. CDR3 length equals 13 residues. The V gene lost 5 bases and the J gene lost 5 bases, with 10 bases spanning the gap. This chain's CDR3 is CASSGSRDQPQHF. The CDR3 DNA reads TGTGCCAGCAGCGGGAGCAGGGATCAGCCCCAGCATTTT.

This clonotype was counted a few times. The junction shows a germline mismatch at one end, possibly a read error. The chain uses TRBV5-5 and TRBJ1-5; D unclear. The CDR3 has 15 residues. Germline values: CDR1 SGHKS, CDR2 YYEKEE (reference sequence). CDR3 sequence reads: CASSQFAQSNQPQHF. DNA of the CDR3: TGCGCCAGCAGCCAATTCGCTCAGAGCAATCAGCCCCAGCATTTT.